This T cell receptor (beta chain) was sequenced during a study of CD8 T cells in Susac syndrome (dated 2019 in TCRdb). Regarding the study in general: Repertoire sequencing was used to test whether CD8+ T cell activation and differentiation in Susac syndrome was antigen driven. The clonality of the CD8+ T cell repertoire was compared across over 10 healthy donors, about 14 Susac syndrome patients and 15 multiple sclerosis patients. What the work shows at the level of the full study, not this receptor alone: The study acknowledged that relatively few individuals were included in the TCR sequencing and HLA analysis.

In regard to this clonotype: The antigen it recognizes is unknown. The record has no base qualities; no much larger clone is one base away.

CDR1 is given as PRHDT and CDR2 as FYEKMQ, both from the germline V gene (reference sequence). Counted from cysteine to phenylalanine, this CDR3 has 13 amino acids. This entry keeps only the CDR3 DNA: 39 bases, framed from base 1. V sheds 3 bases and J sheds 7 bases, leaving 9 bases between their ends. Peripheral blood CD8+ and CD4+ T cells from healthy donors, Susac syndrome patients and multiple sclerosis patients were profiled using high-throughput TCR beta sequencing. The multiple sclerosis controls were treatment-naive patients who had stable or active relapsing-remitting disease and met the revised McDonald criteria. Bulk CD8+ and CD4+ T cells were purified magnetically by negative isolation, whereas CD8+ TEMRA cells were enriched by FACS. Blood was drawn into EDTA tubes, processed within 24 hours, and PBMCs were isolated by density gradient centrifugation. PBMCs intended for TCR sequencing were cryopreserved in liquid nitrogen and thawed later in a water bath at 37 degrees C. A purity of at least 90% was achieved for sorted or isolated CD4+, CD8+ and CD8+ TEMRA cells.

RNA was extracted with the RNeasy kit and roughly 0.45 to 1 ug was reverse transcribed using random hexamers. The immunoSEQ multiplex PCR assay, covering 54 Vbeta and 13 Jbeta segments, was used to amplify TCR beta CDR3 regions. PCR amplification bias was corrected using a synthetic template baseline for primer optimization and computational correction. For the original study's pipeline: Reads were annotated to V, D and J genes per IMGT and analyzed with immunoSEQ Analyzer, keeping only productive sequences. To calculate clonality, Shannon entropy was normalized by log2 of the number of productive unique sequences and then subtracted from one. For each patient and control, public and private clones were evaluated among the 100 most prevalent clones. Clones were defined as Susac-specific when absent from the healthy and MS cohorts, from about 970 published viral clones and from other ImmuneACCESS disease sequences. Through fastp at Q25 and MiXCR, TCRdb rebuilt clones from the public reads, retaining in-frame beta chains. Here each entry gathers all rows of one CDR3 protein and keeps the most common genes and DNA. The authors' filters were not applied to this entry. In this sample the table shows about 150,000 distinct CDR3 sequences, roughly 94% of which occur a single time. The ten largest clonotypes hold roughly 0.19% of the sample.

This TCR came from a human donor with multiple sclerosis. Rearrangement joined TRBV13 to TRBJ2-2, with the D gene not confidently named. The sequenced material came from CD8+ T cells from PBMCs. The nucleotide sequence is TGTGCCAGCAGCTTTGGAGTTAACGGGGAGCTGTTTTTT. Its protein reads: CASSFGVNGELFF. Here the CDR3 is joined to the reference TRBV13 and TRBJ2-2 genes, and the full variable domain is: AAGVIQSPRHLIKEKRETATLKCYPIPRHDTVYWYQQGPGQDPQFLISFYEKMQSDKGSIPDRFSAQQFSDYHSELNMSSLELGDSALYFCASSFGVNGELFFGEGSRLTVL.